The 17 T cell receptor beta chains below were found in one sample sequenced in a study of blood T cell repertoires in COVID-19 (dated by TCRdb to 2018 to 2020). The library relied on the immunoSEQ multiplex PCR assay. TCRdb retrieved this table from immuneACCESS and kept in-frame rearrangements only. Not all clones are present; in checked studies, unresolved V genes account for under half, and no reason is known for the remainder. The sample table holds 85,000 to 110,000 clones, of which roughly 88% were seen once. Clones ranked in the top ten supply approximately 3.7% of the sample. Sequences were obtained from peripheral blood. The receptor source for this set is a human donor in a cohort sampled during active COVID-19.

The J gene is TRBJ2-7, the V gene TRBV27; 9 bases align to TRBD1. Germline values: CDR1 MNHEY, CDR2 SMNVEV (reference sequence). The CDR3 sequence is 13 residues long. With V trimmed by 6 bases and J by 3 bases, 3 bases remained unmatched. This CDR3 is CASRTGGGYEQYF. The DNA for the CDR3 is TGTGCCAGCAGGACAGGGGGGGGCTACGAGCAGTACTTC.

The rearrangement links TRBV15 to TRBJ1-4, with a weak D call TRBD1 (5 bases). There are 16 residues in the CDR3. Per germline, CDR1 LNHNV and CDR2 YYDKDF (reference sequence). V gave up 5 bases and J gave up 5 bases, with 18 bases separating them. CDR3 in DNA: TGTGCCACCAGCCAGGGTAGTCCTCGGAAGAATGAAAAACTGTTTTTT. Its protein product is CATSQGSPRKNEKLFF.

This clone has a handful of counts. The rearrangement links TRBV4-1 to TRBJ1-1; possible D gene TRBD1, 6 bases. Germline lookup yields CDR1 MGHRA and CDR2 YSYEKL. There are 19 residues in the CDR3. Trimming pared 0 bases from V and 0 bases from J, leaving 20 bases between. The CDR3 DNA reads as TGCGCCAGCAGCCAAGATTCCGAGCGGACAGTGCCCCTGAACACTGAAGCTTTCTTT. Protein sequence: CASSQDSERTVPLNTEAFF.

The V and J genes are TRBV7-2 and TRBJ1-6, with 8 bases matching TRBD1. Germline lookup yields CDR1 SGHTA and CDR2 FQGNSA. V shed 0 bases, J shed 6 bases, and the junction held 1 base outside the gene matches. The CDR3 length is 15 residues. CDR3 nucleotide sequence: TGTGCCAGCAGCTTAGCGGGACAGGTTAATTCACCCCTCCACTTT. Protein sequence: CASSLAGQVNSPLHF.

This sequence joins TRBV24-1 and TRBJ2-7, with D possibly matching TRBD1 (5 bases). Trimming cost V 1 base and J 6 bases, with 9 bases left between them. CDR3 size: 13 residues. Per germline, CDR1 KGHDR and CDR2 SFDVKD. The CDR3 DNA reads TGTGCCACCAGTGATTTTGCAGGGATCGAGCAGTACTTC. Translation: CATSDFAGIEQYF.

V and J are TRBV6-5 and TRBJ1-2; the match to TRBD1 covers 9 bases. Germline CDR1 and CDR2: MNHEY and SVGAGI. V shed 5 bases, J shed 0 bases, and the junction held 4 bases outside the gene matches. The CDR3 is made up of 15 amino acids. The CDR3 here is CASSPGQGTNYGYTF. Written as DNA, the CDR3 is TGTGCCAGCAGTCCGGGACAGGGCACTAACTATGGCTACACCTTC.

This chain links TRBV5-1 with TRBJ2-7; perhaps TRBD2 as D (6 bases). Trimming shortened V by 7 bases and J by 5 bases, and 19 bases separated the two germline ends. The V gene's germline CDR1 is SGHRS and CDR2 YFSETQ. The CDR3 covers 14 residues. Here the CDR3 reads CASSKGDFIHEQYF. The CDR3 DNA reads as TGCGCCAGCTCGAAAGGGGACTTTATCCACGAGCAGTACTTC.

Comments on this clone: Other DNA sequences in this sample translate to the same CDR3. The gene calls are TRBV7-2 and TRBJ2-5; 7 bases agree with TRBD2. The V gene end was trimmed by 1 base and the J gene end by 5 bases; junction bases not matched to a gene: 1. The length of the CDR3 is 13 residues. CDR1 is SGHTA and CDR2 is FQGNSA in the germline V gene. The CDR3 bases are TGTGCCAGCAGCTTAGTTAGCGGGGAGACCCAGTACTTC. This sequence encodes CASSLVSGETQYF. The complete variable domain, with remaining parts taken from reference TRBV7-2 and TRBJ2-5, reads GAGVSQSPSNKVTEKGKDVELRCDPISGHTALYWYRQSLGQGLEFLIYFQGNSAPDKSGLPSDRFSAERTGGSVSTLTIQRTQQEDSAVYLCASSLVSGETQYFGPGTRLLVL.

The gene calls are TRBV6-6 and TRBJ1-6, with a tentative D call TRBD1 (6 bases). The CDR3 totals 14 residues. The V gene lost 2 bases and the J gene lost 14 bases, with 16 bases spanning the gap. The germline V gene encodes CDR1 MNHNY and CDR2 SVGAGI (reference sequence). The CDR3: CASSYPDSFGALHF. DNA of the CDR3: TGTGCCAGCAGTTACCCGGACAGTTTCGGAGCCCTCCACTTT.

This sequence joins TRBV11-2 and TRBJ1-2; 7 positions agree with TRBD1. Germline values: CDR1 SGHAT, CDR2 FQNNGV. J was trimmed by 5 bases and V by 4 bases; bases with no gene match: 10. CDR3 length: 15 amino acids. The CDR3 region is CASSSMARGTYGYTF. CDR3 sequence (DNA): TGTGCCAGCAGCTCCATGGCCAGGGGGACTTATGGCTACACCTTC.

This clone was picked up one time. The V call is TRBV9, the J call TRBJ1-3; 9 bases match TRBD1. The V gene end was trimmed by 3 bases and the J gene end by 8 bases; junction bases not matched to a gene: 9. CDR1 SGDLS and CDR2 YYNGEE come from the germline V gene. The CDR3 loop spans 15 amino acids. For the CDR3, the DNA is TGTGCCAGCAGCGAACAGGGGGCATCCCTAGACACCATATATTTT. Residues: CASSEQGASLDTIYF.

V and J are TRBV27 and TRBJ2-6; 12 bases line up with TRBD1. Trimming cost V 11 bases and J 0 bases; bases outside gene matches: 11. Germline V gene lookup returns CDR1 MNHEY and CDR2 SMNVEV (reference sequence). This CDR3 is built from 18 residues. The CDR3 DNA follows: TGTGCCTCAACTCCGGGACAGGGGGCCCCCTCTGGGGCCAACGTCCTGACTTTC. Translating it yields CASTPGQGAPSGANVLTF.

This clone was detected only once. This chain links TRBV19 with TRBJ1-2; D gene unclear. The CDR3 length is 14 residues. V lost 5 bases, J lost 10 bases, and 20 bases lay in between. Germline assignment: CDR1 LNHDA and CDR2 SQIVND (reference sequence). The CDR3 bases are TGTGCCAGTAGTTCGCTCCCGGGTCTTTGGCTCTACACCTTC. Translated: CASSSLPGLWLYTF.

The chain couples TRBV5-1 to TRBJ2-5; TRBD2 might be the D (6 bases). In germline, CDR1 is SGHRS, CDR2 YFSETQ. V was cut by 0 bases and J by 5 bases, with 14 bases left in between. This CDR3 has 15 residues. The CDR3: CASSLDGTFGETQYF. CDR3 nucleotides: TGCGCCAGCAGCTTGGACGGGACTTTCGGTGAGACCCAGTACTTC. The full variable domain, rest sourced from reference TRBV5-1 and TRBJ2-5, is KAGVTQTPRYLIKTRGQQVTLSCSPISGHRSVSWYQQTPGQGLQFLFEYFSETQRNKGNFPGRFSGRQFSNSRSEMNVSTLELGDSALYLCASSLDGTFGETQYFGPGTRLLVL.

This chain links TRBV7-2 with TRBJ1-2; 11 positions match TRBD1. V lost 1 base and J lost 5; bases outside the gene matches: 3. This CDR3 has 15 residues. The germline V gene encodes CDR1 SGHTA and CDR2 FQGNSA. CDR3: CASSLGGQGAYGYTF. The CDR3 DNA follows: TGTGCCAGCAGCTTAGGCGGACAGGGGGCTTATGGCTACACCTTC.

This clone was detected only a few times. The CDR3 DNA is TGTGCCAGCTCACCCGACATGACTAATTCACCCCTCCACTTT. Protein sequence: CASSPDMTNSPLHF. The J gene is TRBJ1-6, the V gene TRBV18; no reliable D call. The CDR3 consists of 14 residues. V was pared by 3 bases and J by 6 bases, with 9 bases between. Germline CDR1 reads KGHSH; CDR2 reads LQKENI.

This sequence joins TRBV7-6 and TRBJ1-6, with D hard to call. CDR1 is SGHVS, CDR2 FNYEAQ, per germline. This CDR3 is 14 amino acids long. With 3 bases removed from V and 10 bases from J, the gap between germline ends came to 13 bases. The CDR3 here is CASSFEGLRSPLHF. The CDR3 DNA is TGTGCCAGCAGCTTTGAGGGCCTTAGGTCACCCCTCCACTTT.